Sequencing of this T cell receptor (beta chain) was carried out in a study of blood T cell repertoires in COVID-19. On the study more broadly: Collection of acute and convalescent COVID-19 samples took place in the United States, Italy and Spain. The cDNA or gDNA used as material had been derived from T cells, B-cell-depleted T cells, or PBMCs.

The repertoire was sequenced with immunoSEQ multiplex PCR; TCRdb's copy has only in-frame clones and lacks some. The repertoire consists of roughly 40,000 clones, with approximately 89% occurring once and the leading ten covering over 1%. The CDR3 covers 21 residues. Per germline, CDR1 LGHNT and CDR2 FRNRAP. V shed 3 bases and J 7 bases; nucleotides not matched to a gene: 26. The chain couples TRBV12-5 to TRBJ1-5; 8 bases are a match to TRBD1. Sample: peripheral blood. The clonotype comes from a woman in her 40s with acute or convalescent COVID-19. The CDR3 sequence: CASGFTSRGDRSRKGPQPQHF. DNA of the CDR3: TGTGCTAGTGGTTTTACCTCACGGGGGGACAGGAGTCGGAAGGGTCCCCAGCCCCAGCATTTT.